This TCR beta chain is drawn from a study of beta chain features in type 1 diabetes. Study-level information: The patients were much like the healthy donors in age, gender and cell yields. Overall study results and limits: Type 1 diabetes patients had VDJ junctions that carried fewer insertions and more deletions. Among patients with Type 1 diabetes, TCRB CDR3s were moderately but significantly shorter in every one of the four CD4+ subsets.

Comment on this clone: Its cognate antigen is unknown.

Isolation of CD4+ naive, central memory, regulatory and stem cell-like memory cells was achieved by sorting via CD45RO/CCR7/CD25/CD127/CD95/CD27. Germline CDR1 SGHRS, CDR2 YFSETQ. Losses at the gene ends were 4 bases for V and 7 bases for J; bases not matched to a gene: 12. The CDR3 consists of 15 residues. Of the isolated RNA, all was reverse transcribed, and so the sequenced material was expressed TCRB transcripts. The assay was immunoSEQ multiplex PCR, and TCRdb's table has in-frame clones only and misses some. The table includes about 240,000 clones, over 11% detected once. The sample taken for sequencing was naive CD4+ T cells from blood. The clonotype was recovered from a man aged 25 to 45 with type 1 diabetes. The rearrangement links TRBV5-1 to TRBJ2-7; TRBD1 agrees at 9 bases. As DNA, the CDR3 is TGCGCCAGCAGCGCCGGGACAGGGTTCTCGAGGGAGCAGTACTTC. This gives the protein CASSAGTGFSREQYF. Combining the CDR3 with reference TRBV5-1 and TRBJ2-7 gives the whole variable domain KAGVTQTPRYLIKTRGQQVTLSCSPISGHRSVSWYQQTPGQGLQFLFEYFSETQRNKGNFPGRFSGRQFSNSRSEMNVSTLELGDSALYLCASSAGTGFSREQYFGPGTRLTVT.